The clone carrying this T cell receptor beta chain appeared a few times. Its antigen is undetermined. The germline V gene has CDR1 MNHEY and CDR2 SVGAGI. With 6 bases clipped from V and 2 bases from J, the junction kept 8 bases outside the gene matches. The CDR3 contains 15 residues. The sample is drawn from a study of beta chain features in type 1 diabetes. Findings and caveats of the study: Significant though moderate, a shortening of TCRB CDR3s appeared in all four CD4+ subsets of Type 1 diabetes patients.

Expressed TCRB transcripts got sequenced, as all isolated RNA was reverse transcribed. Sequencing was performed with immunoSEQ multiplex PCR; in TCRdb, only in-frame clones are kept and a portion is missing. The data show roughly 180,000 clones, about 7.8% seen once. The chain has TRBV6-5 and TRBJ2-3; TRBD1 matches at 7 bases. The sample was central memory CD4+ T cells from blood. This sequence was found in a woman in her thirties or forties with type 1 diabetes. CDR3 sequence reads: CASSPRQGYTDTQYF. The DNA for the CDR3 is TGTGCCAGCAGCCCCCGACAGGGATACACAGATACGCAGTATTTT.